The rows below give T cell receptor beta chains drawn from one sample of a study of T-cell memory formation after mild COVID-19. TCRdb recomputed calls from the 5' RACE reads with MiXCR, one row per CDR3 protein. The profile shows about 400,000 distinct CDR3 sequences, over 13% of them singletons. Sequencing was carried out using PBMCs or a T cell subset sorted from them (not recorded which). These TCRs come from a man aged 18-30 years who had mild COVID-19 (a few samples of this study predate the infection). Cell type and time point are not known. Both conserved end residues are part of each CDR3. The order of the fields is CDR3 protein, CDR3 DNA, clone size, D gene, V gene, CDR3 length, J gene. D genes are given only for firm matches. Some rows mark clone size as missing; the rest say once, few, many or name a class of expanded clone.

CDR3aa: CASSLATVADTQYF; CDR3nt: TGCGCCAGCAGCTTGGCCACAGTGGCTGATACGCAGTATTTT; abundance: .; d_gene: .; v_gene: TRBV5-1; len: 14; j_gene: TRBJ2-3
CDR3aa: CASSLSQADYEQYF; CDR3nt: TGTGCCAGCAGCTTAAGTCAGGCAGACTACGAGCAGTACTTC; abundance: many; d_gene: .; v_gene: TRBV7-9; len: 14; j_gene: TRBJ2-7
CDR3aa: CASSSVYEQYF; CDR3nt: TGCGCCAGCAGCTCCGTCTACGAGCAGTACTTC; abundance: many; d_gene: .; v_gene: TRBV5-1; len: 11; j_gene: TRBJ2-7
CDR3aa: CASQLTGGAIEQFF; CDR3nt: TGCGCCAGCCAGTTGACGGGGGGAGCGATTGAGCAGTTCTTC; abundance: .; d_gene: TRBD2; v_gene: TRBV5-1; len: 14; j_gene: TRBJ2-1
CDR3aa: CASSLVGTVNRTGELFF; CDR3nt: TGCGCCAGCAGCTTGGTAGGGACAGTTAATCGGACCGGGGAGCTGTTTTTT; abundance: .; d_gene: TRBD1; v_gene: TRBV5-1; len: 17; j_gene: TRBJ2-2
CDR3aa: CSVETGGLSGANVLTF; CDR3nt: TGCAGCGTTGAAACGGGGGGCCTCTCTGGGGCCAACGTCCTGACTTTC; abundance: many; d_gene: .; v_gene: TRBV29-1; len: 16; j_gene: TRBJ2-6
CDR3aa: CASSLMTSANGELFF; CDR3nt: TGTGCCAGCAGCCTTATGACTAGCGCCAACGGGGAGCTGTTTTTT; abundance: few; d_gene: TRBD2; v_gene: TRBV7-6; len: 15; j_gene: TRBJ2-2
CDR3aa: CAIRTGVYGYTF; CDR3nt: TGTGCCATCAGGACAGGGGTCTATGGCTACACCTTC; abundance: few; d_gene: TRBD1; v_gene: TRBV10-3; len: 12; j_gene: TRBJ1-2
CDR3aa: CASSGDVRQPQHF; CDR3nt: TGTGCCAGCAGTGGGGACGTTCGACAGCCCCAGCATTTT; abundance: .; d_gene: .; v_gene: TRBV6-5; len: 13; j_gene: TRBJ1-5
CDR3aa: CASSPQGYDGYTF; CDR3nt: TGCGCCAGCAGCCCACAGGGATACGATGGCTACACCTTC; abundance: .; d_gene: .; v_gene: TRBV5-1; len: 13; j_gene: TRBJ1-2
CDR3aa: CSADGDSSTDTQYF; CDR3nt: TGCAGTGCTGATGGGGACTCAAGCACAGATACGCAGTATTTT; abundance: few; d_gene: .; v_gene: TRBV20-1; len: 14; j_gene: TRBJ2-3
CDR3aa: CASSLGVGFQTQYF; CDR3nt: TGCGCCAGCAGCTTGGGTGTCGGCTTTCAGACGCAGTATTTT; abundance: .; d_gene: .; v_gene: TRBV5-1; len: 14; j_gene: TRBJ2-3
CDR3aa: CASSLATGTDTQYF; CDR3nt: TGCGCCAGCAGCTTGGCAACGGGGACAGATACGCAGTATTTT; abundance: .; d_gene: .; v_gene: TRBV5-1; len: 14; j_gene: TRBJ2-3
CDR3aa: CATSAPDRNYGYTF; CDR3nt: TGTGCCACCAGTGCCCCGGACAGGAACTATGGCTACACCTTC; abundance: once; d_gene: TRBD1; v_gene: TRBV24-1; len: 14; j_gene: TRBJ1-2
CDR3aa: CSVGGDTYEQYF; CDR3nt: TGCAGCGTTGGAGGGGACACCTACGAGCAGTACTTC; abundance: few; d_gene: .; v_gene: TRBV29-1; len: 12; j_gene: TRBJ2-7
CDR3aa: CSAEGTGLAEAFF; CDR3nt: TGCAGCGCTGAAGGGACAGGGTTGGCTGAAGCTTTCTTT; abundance: .; d_gene: TRBD1; v_gene: TRBV29-1; len: 13; j_gene: TRBJ1-1
CDR3aa: CASSKGLADTYEQYF; CDR3nt: TGTGCCAGCAGCAAAGGACTAGCGGACACCTACGAGCAGTACTTC; abundance: .; d_gene: TRBD2; v_gene: TRBV7-9; len: 15; j_gene: TRBJ2-7
CDR3aa: CSVDAGGGDIQYF; CDR3nt: TGCAGCGTTGACGCAGGGGGTGGGGACATTCAGTACTTC; abundance: few; d_gene: TRBD1; v_gene: TRBV29-1; len: 13; j_gene: TRBJ2-4
CDR3aa: CASSDKLGTGRNTEAFF; CDR3nt: TGTGCCAGCAGTGACAAACTCGGGACAGGGCGGAACACTGAAGCTTTCTTT; abundance: once; d_gene: TRBD1; v_gene: TRBV6-2/TRBV6-3; len: 17; j_gene: TRBJ1-1
CDR3aa: CASSLDEGRNEQFF; CDR3nt: TGTGCCAGCAGCTTGGATGAGGGTAGGAATGAGCAGTTCTTC; abundance: once; d_gene: .; v_gene: TRBV5-4; len: 14; j_gene: TRBJ2-1
CDR3aa: CASSRDGGDEQFF; CDR3nt: TGCGCCAGCAGCAGGGATGGGGGCGATGAGCAGTTCTTC; abundance: few; d_gene: .; v_gene: TRBV10-1; len: 13; j_gene: TRBJ2-1
CDR3aa: CATSRDGKDQPQHF; CDR3nt: TGTGCCACCAGCAGAGATGGGAAGGATCAGCCCCAGCATTTT; abundance: few; d_gene: .; v_gene: TRBV15; len: 14; j_gene: TRBJ1-5
CDR3aa: CASSQTGLSQPQHF; CDR3nt: TGTGCCAGCAGCCAAACAGGGTTAAGTCAGCCCCAGCATTTT; abundance: .; d_gene: .; v_gene: TRBV3-1; len: 14; j_gene: TRBJ1-5
CDR3aa: CASSLGWSTDTQYF; CDR3nt: TGCGCCAGCAGCTTAGGATGGAGCACAGATACGCAGTATTTT; abundance: many; d_gene: .; v_gene: TRBV5-1; len: 14; j_gene: TRBJ2-3
CDR3aa: CATSERDIHEQFF; CDR3nt: TGTGCCACCAGTGAACGGGACATCCATGAGCAGTTCTTC; abundance: few; d_gene: .; v_gene: TRBV24-1; len: 13; j_gene: TRBJ2-1
CDR3aa: CAISESTAGAETQYF; CDR3nt: TGTGCCATCAGTGAGTCGACAGCGGGGGCTGAGACCCAGTACTTC; abundance: .; d_gene: TRBD2; v_gene: TRBV10-3; len: 15; j_gene: TRBJ2-5
CDR3aa: CASSLGILAKNIQYF; CDR3nt: TGCGCCAGCAGCTTGGGGATTCTAGCCAAAAACATTCAGTACTTC; abundance: few; d_gene: .; v_gene: TRBV5-1; len: 15; j_gene: TRBJ2-4
CDR3aa: CASSEPGQGRYEQYF; CDR3nt: TGCGCCAGCAGTGAGCCCGGACAGGGGAGGTACGAGCAGTACTTC; abundance: .; d_gene: TRBD1; v_gene: TRBV10-2; len: 15; j_gene: TRBJ2-7
CDR3aa: CASSLDAAKETQYF; CDR3nt: TGTGCCAGCAGCTTGGATGCAGCAAAAGAGACCCAGTACTTC; abundance: .; d_gene: .; v_gene: TRBV5-4; len: 14; j_gene: TRBJ2-5
CDR3aa: CASSLVGKSGEQYF; CDR3nt: TGTGCCAGCAGCTTAGTGGGCAAGTCAGGCGAGCAGTACTTC; abundance: few; d_gene: .; v_gene: TRBV7-9; len: 14; j_gene: TRBJ2-7
CDR3aa: CASSGQGTGELFF; CDR3nt: TGTGCCAGCAGCGGACAAGGGACCGGGGAGCTGTTTTTT; abundance: .; d_gene: .; v_gene: TRBV27; len: 13; j_gene: TRBJ2-2
CDR3aa: CASSLTLGARNTEAFF; CDR3nt: TGCGCCAGCAGCTTGACGCTTGGGGCCAGGAACACTGAAGCTTTCTTT; abundance: .; d_gene: .; v_gene: TRBV5-1; len: 16; j_gene: TRBJ1-1
CDR3aa: CASSLGRLANEQFF; CDR3nt: TGTGCCAGCAGTTTAGGTAGGCTAGCGAATGAGCAGTTCTTC; abundance: few; d_gene: .; v_gene: TRBV27; len: 14; j_gene: TRBJ2-1
CDR3aa: CSAGQGDYGYTF; CDR3nt: TGCAGTGCTGGACAGGGGGACTATGGCTACACCTTC; abundance: .; d_gene: TRBD1; v_gene: TRBV20-1; len: 12; j_gene: TRBJ1-2
CDR3aa: CASRRTSGGYEQYF; CDR3nt: TGTGCCAGCAGGAGAACTAGCGGGGGTTACGAGCAGTACTTC; abundance: few; d_gene: TRBD2; v_gene: TRBV2; len: 14; j_gene: TRBJ2-7
CDR3aa: CASRRRQNTSSYNEQFF; CDR3nt: TGCGCCAGCAGACGCCGGCAGAACACAAGCTCCTACAATGAGCAGTTCTTC; abundance: .; d_gene: .; v_gene: TRBV23-1; len: 17; j_gene: TRBJ2-1
CDR3aa: CASSQGPGTTNTGELFF; CDR3nt: TGCGCCAGCAGCCAAGGGCCCGGGACTACGAACACCGGGGAGCTGTTTTTT; abundance: .; d_gene: TRBD2; v_gene: TRBV4-3; len: 17; j_gene: TRBJ2-2
CDR3aa: CASSFSGGWADTQYF; CDR3nt: TGTGCCAGCAGCTTTAGCGGGGGGTGGGCAGATACGCAGTATTTT; abundance: few; d_gene: TRBD2; v_gene: TRBV7-2; len: 15; j_gene: TRBJ2-3
CDR3aa: CASSFEGVQPQHF; CDR3nt: TGCGCCAGCAGCTTCGAAGGGGTCCAGCCCCAGCATTTT; abundance: .; d_gene: .; v_gene: TRBV5-1; len: 13; j_gene: TRBJ1-5
CDR3aa: CASSLVGNTGEQYF; CDR3nt: TGTGCCAGCAGTTTGGTAGGGAATACAGGCGAGCAGTACTTC; abundance: many; d_gene: .; v_gene: TRBV12-3/TRBV12-4; len: 14; j_gene: TRBJ2-7
CDR3aa: CASSLDYTYNEQFF; CDR3nt: TGTGCCAGCAGCTTGGACTATACATACAATGAGCAGTTCTTC; abundance: .; d_gene: .; v_gene: TRBV5-4; len: 14; j_gene: TRBJ2-1
CDR3aa: CASSEDGYEQYF; CDR3nt: TGTGCCAGCAGTGAGGACGGCTACGAGCAGTACTTC; abundance: few; d_gene: .; v_gene: TRBV2; len: 12; j_gene: TRBJ2-7